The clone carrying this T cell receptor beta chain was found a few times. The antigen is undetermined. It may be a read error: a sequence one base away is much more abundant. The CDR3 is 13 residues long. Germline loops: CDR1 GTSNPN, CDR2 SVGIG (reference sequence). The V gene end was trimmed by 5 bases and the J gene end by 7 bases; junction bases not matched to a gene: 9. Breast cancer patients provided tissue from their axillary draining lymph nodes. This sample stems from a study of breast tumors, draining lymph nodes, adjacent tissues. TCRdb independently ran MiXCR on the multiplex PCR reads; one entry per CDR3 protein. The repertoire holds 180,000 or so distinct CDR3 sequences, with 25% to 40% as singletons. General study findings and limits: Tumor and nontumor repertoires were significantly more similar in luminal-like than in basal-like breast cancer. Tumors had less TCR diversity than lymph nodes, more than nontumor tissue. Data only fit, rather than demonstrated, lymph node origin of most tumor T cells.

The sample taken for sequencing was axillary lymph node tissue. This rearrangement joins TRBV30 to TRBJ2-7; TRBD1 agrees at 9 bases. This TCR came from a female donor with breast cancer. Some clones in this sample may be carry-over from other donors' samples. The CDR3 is CAWDRDRAEEQYF. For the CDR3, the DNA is TGTGCCTGGGACAGGGACAGGGCCGAGGAGCAGTACTTC. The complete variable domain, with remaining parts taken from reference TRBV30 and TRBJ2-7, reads SQTIHQWPATLVQPVGSPLSLECTVEGTSNPNLYWYRQAAGRGLQLLFYSVGIGQISSEVPQNLSASRPQDRQFILSSKKLLLSDSGFYLCAWDRDRAEEQYFGPGTRLTVT.